Sequencing of this T cell receptor (beta chain) was carried out in a study of T-cell reconstitution after alpha-beta-depleted transplantation in children. The CDR3 totals 15 residues. CDR1 MGHDK and CDR2 SYGVNS come from the germline V gene. The V gene lost 7 bases and the J gene lost 4 bases, with 17 bases spanning the gap. Library preparation (for TCRbeta) was performed with unique molecular identifiers. TCRdb analysed the PCR reads with MiXCR anew, one entry per CDR3 protein. The sample holds fewer than 400,000 distinct CDR3 sequences; about a fifth are singletons and the top ten take 3% to 4%. The TCR was taken from a human donor who donated a stem cell graft to a child with acute myeloid leukemia. The input for sequencing was PBMCs from the stem cell graft donor, taken from the stem cell graft. J is TRBJ2-1 and V is TRBV25-1, with D perhaps TRBD1 (6 bases). The CDR3 sequence: CASIRGSGAYNEQFF. The CDR3 nucleotides are TGTGCCAGCATTCGAGGGTCAGGGGCATACAATGAGCAGTTCTTC.